Following are 3 T cell receptor beta chains from one sample sequenced in a study of OX40 agonist ivuxolimab in advanced cancers. Produced via immunoSEQ multiplex PCR; TCRdb's table is partial and in-frame only. Found here are approximately 70,000 clones, around 85% of them singletons; the top ten hold 6.1%. Here the sequenced sample was CD4+ or CD8+ T cells sorted from blood, taken in a trial of the OX40 agonist ivuxolimab. The receptors here all came from an adult with an advanced solid tumor such as melanoma, head and neck, liver or kidney cancer.

This chain uses TRBV9 with TRBJ2-1, with 10 bases that match TRBD1. Germline CDR1 reads SGDLS; CDR2 reads YYNGEE. The CDR3 length is 16 residues. With V trimmed by 0 bases and J by 5 bases, 5 bases remained unmatched. Here the CDR3 reads CASSVGPDRGNNEQFF. The CDR3, as DNA: TGTGCCAGCAGCGTAGGTCCGGACAGGGGGAACAATGAGCAGTTCTTC. The full variable domain, in which reference TRBV9 and TRBJ2-1 provide the parts outside the CDR3, is DSGVTQTPKHLITATGQRVTLRCSPRSGDLSVYWYQQSLDQGLQFLIQYYNGEERAKGNILERFSAQQFPDLHSELNLSSLELGDSALYFCASSVGPDRGNNEQFFGPGTRLTVL.

V gene TRBV6-5 combines with J gene TRBJ1-2; D call uncertain. Germline assignment: CDR1 MNHEY and CDR2 SVGAGI. The germline V and J ends were trimmed by 2 bases and 2 bases, with 6 bases remaining between them. CDR3 size: 13 residues. The CDR3 region is CASSYGQNYGYTF. In nucleotides, the CDR3 is TGTGCCAGCAGTTACGGGCAGAACTATGGCTACACCTTC.

V gene TRBV6-5 combines with J gene TRBJ2-2; possibly TRBD2 for D (7 bases). Germline loops: CDR1 MNHEY, CDR2 SVGAGI. The ends were cut back, 8 bases at V and 8 bases at J, with 21 bases in the middle. CDR3 size: 15 residues. CDR3 sequence reads: CASRGGGGKLGELFF. CDR3 bases: TGTGCCAGCCGCGGAGGCGGGGGCAAATTGGGGGAGCTGTTTTTT.